Shown below are 10 T cell receptor beta chains from a single sample sequenced in a study of shared clonotypes between healthy human individuals. Some clones are missing from TCRdb's copy, which holds only in-frame ones; the method was immunoSEQ multiplex PCR. Of 2,500,000 or so clones in the sample, over 85% were seen once. What was sequenced was naive CD4+ T cells from PBMCs. Described subset: CD45RA+ positively selected. Every receptor here comes from a man aged 18 to 30 in good health. Some clones in this sample may be carry-over from other donors' samples.

The chain is built from TRBV5-1 and TRBJ2-7; D tentatively reads TRBD1 or TRBD2 (5 bases each). The germline V gene has CDR1 SGHRS and CDR2 YFSETQ. There are 13 residues in the CDR3. Trimming pared 1 base from V and 6 bases from J, leaving 11 bases between. The CDR3 sequence is CASSLRPGTEQYF. CDR3 coding DNA: TGCGCCAGCAGCTTGCGACCAGGGACCGAGCAGTACTTC.

V usage is TRBV6-1 and J usage is TRBJ1-1, with D hard to call. The CDR3 has 11 residues. In germline, CDR1 is MNHNS, CDR2 SASEGT. V was shortened by 5 bases and J by 7 bases, with 8 bases between the two germline ends. The CDR3 spells CASSFRFEAFF. The CDR3 region has the DNA TGTGCCAGCAGTTTCCGGTTTGAAGCTTTCTTT.

V and J are TRBV5-8 and TRBJ1-5; D remains ambiguous. There are 15 residues in the CDR3. Trimming removed 0 bases at V and 8 bases at J, with 15 bases between. Germline CDR1 reads SGHTS; CDR2 reads YDEGEE. The DNA of the CDR3 is TGTGCCAGCAGCTTGGGTGGGATGGACCTAGAGCCCCAGCATTTT. Translating it yields CASSLGGMDLEPQHF.

This clone is a singleton in its sample. The V gene is TRBV18, the J gene TRBJ2-7, with TRBD2 matching 8 bases. V shed 10 bases and J 2 bases; nucleotides not matched to a gene: 7. Germline V gene lookup returns CDR1 KGHSH and CDR2 LQKENI. The CDR3 sequence is 13 residues long. The CDR3 nucleotides are TGTGCCACCTCGGGGGGGAACCCCTACGAGCAGTACTTC. Its translation is CATSGGNPYEQYF.

The chain links TRBV11-3 to TRBJ1-1; D uncertain. Looked up from germline, CDR1 is SGHNT and CDR2 is YENEEA. The CDR3 is made up of 13 amino acids. Trimming took 4 bases from V and 3 from J, leaving 9 bases between them. The CDR3 nucleotides read TGTGCCAGCAGCTATAGCGGGGACACTGAAGCTTTCTTT. This sequence encodes CASSYSGDTEAFF.

The chain links TRBV18 to TRBJ1-4; a possible D gene is TRBD1 (6 bases). Trimming took off 3 bases at V and 8 bases at J, with 16 bases between the two ends. Germline CDR1 reads KGHSH; CDR2 reads LQKENI. The CDR3 totals 15 residues. The CDR3 DNA reads as TGTGCCAGCTCACCGCGAACAGGGCTCGCGGAAAAACTGTTTTTT. Translated, it gives CASSPRTGLAEKLFF.

A remark on this clone: Additional DNA sequences in this sample encode the identical CDR3. The chain couples TRBV27 to TRBJ1-5; 7 bases align to TRBD1. Trimming took 2 bases from V and 2 from J; bases not matched to a gene: 0. CDR3 length: 14 amino acids. The germline V gene has CDR1 MNHEY and CDR2 SMNVEV (reference sequence). Here the CDR3 reads CASSLGTGNQPQHF. As DNA, the CDR3 is TGTGCCAGCAGTTTAGGGACAGGCAATCAGCCCCAGCATTTT.

The chain has TRBV4-1 and TRBJ2-3; 8 bases align to TRBD2. Germline trimming cut 2 bases from V and 5 bases from J; bases unmatched to any gene: 6. CDR3 length: 15 amino acids. The germline gives CDR1 MGHRA, CDR2 YSYEKL. The CDR3 loop reads CASSQWTSSVDTQYF. For the CDR3, the DNA is TGCGCCAGCAGCCAATGGACTAGCTCTGTAGATACGCAGTATTTT.

The chain combines TRBV4-2 with TRBJ1-5; D gene unclear. The CDR3 extends over 16 amino acids. V was trimmed by 1 base and J by 8 bases, leaving 18 bases between them. The germline V gene encodes CDR1 LGHNA and CDR2 YNFKEQ. The CDR3 loop reads CASSQVNTRAGEPQHF. The CDR3 bases are TGTGCCAGCAGCCAAGTCAACACACGAGCAGGCGAGCCCCAGCATTTT.

The chain joins TRBV28 to TRBJ2-1; 9 nucleotides match TRBD2. Trimming cost V 5 bases and J 8 bases; bases outside gene matches: 10. The CDR3 is made up of 15 amino acids. Germline CDR1 and CDR2: MDHEN and SYDVKM. The CDR3 DNA follows: TGTGCCAGCAGTCCCACGAGCGGGAGGTCTGATGAGCAGTTCTTC. Encoded protein: CASSPTSGRSDEQFF.